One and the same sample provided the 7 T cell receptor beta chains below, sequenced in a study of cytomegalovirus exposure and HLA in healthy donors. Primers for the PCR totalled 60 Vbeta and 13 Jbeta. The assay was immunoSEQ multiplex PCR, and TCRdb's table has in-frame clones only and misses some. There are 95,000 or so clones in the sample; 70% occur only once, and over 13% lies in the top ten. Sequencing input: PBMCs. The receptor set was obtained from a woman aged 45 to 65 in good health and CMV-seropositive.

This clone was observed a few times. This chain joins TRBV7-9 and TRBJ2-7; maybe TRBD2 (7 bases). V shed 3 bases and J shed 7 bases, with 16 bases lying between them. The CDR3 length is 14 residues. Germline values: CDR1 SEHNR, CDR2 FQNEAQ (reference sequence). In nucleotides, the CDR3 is TGTGCCAGCAGCTTCTCGACAGGCGGGGGAGAGCAGTACTTC. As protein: CASSFSTGGGEQYF.

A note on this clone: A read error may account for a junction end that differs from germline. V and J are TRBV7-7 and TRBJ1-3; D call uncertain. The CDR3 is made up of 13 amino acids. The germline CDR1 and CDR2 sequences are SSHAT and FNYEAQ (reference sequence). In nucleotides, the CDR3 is TGTGCTAGCAGCTTATACTCTGGAAACACCATATATTTT. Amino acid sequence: CASSLYSGNTIYF.

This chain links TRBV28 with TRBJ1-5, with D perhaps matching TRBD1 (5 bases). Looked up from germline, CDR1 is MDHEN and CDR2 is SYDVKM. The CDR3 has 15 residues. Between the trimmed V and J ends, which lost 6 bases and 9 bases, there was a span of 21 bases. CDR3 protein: CASSPGAPGGRPQHF. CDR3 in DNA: TGTGCCAGCAGCCCCGGGGCCCCGGGGGGTAGGCCCCAGCATTTT.

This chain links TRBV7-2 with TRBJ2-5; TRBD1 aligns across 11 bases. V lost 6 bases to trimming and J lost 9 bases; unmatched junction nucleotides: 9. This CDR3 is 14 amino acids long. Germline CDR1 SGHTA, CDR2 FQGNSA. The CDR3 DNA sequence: TGTGCCAGCAGGGGGGACAGGGGGGTTGGGTCCCAGTACTTC. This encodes CASRGDRGVGSQYF.

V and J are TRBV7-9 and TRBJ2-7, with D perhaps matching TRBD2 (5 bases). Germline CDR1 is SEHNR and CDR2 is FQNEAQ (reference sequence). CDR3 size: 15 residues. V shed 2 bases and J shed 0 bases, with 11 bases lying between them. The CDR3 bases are TGTGCCAGCAGCTTATCATTCGGGAACTCCTACGAGCAGTACTTC. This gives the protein CASSLSFGNSYEQYF.

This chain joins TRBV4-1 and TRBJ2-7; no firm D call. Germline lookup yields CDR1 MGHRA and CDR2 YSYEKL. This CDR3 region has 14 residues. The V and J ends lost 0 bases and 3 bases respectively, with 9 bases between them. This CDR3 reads CASSQDEQHYEQYF. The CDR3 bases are TGCGCCAGCAGCCAAGATGAACAGCACTACGAGCAGTACTTC.

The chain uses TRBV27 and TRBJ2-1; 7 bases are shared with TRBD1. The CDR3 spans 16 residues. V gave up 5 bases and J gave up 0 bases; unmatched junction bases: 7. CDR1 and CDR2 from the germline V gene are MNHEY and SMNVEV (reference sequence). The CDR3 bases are TGTGCCAGCAGTCTGCTAGGGGGCAGCTCCTACAATGAGCAGTTCTTC. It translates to CASSLLGGSSYNEQFF.